Only a few counts were recorded for the clone carrying this T cell receptor (beta chain). Its antigen is as yet unknown. Profiled with immunoSEQ multiplex PCR; TCRdb holds only in-frame clones, not every one. Of fewer than 110,000 clones listed, 80% to 90% are singletons. In germline, CDR1 is SGHRS, CDR2 YFSETQ. The CDR3 length is 17 residues. V was pared by 0 bases and J by 3 bases, with 19 bases between. The sample is drawn from a study of T cell responses to AZD1222 COVID-19 vaccine. Whole-study findings and limits: Reportedly, nearly half the spike-specific TCRs target unmutated variant regions.

The rearrangement joins TRBV5-1 to TRBJ2-7, with D possibly called TRBD1 or TRBD2 (6 bases each). The sequencing used peripheral blood, collected 28 days after the second AZD1222 dose. The origin of this receptor is an adult who received the AZD1222 COVID-19 vaccine. The CDR3 DNA reads TGCGCCAGCAGCTTGGGTCCGGGGGCGCCTCTAGGCTACGAGCAGTACTTC. It is translated as CASSLGPGAPLGYEQYF.